This is a list of T cell receptor beta chains from one sample in a study of cytomegalovirus exposure and HLA in healthy donors. The table came from immunoSEQ multiplex PCR; TCRdb's copy has only in-frame clones and leaves some out. Of 170,000 or so clones listed, approximately 80% were seen once; the top ten hold around 6.5%. The sequencing sample was made of PBMCs. These receptors were collected from a male donor in good health and CMV-seropositive. The CDR3 runs from the conserved cysteine through the conserved F or W. D genes are given only for firm matches. Clone size is not always given. Where it is, it says once, few, many or a class for expanded clones.

NA,TRBV7-2,TRBJ2-7,NA,CASSLAAGALWEQYF,TGTGCCAGCAGCTTGGCGGCGGGTGCCCTCTGGGAGCAGTACTTC
once,TRBV6-5,TRBJ1-1,NA,CASSYGTPNTEAFF,TGTGCCAGCAGTTACGGGACACCGAACACTGAAGCTTTCTTT
NA,TRBV15,TRBJ2-2,NA,CATSRDWTAQLFF,TGTGCCACCAGCAGAGATTGGACAGCACAGCTGTTTTTT
NA,TRBV5-5,TRBJ2-7,NA,CASSLWEPSYEQYF,TGTGCCAGCAGCTTGTGGGAGCCCTCCTACGAGCAGTACTTC
NA,TRBV6-6,TRBJ2-1,TRBD1,CASRPGQGARDEQFF,TGTGCCAGCAGACCCGGACAGGGGGCTCGTGATGAGCAGTTCTTC
NA,TRBV7-2,TRBJ2-3,TRBD1,CASSLGQGFSTDTQYF,TGTGCCAGCAGCTTAGGACAGGGGTTTTCGACAGATACGCAGTATTTT
NA,TRBV25-1,TRBJ2-7,TRBD2,CASSDSPGRAVHEQYF,TGTGCCAGCAGTGATTCCCCCGGGAGGGCCGTCCACGAGCAGTACTTC
NA,TRBV19,TRBJ1-1,TRBD1,CAITRTGTNTEAFF,TGTGCCATTACCCGGACAGGGACCAACACTGAAGCTTTCTTT
NA,TRBV11-2,TRBJ1-5,NA,CASSHGDNQPQHF,TGTGCCAGCAGCCACGGAGACAATCAGCCCCAGCATTTT
NA,TRBV5-1,TRBJ1-1,NA,CASSLAGATEAFF,TGCGCCAGCAGCTTGGCAGGGGCGACTGAAGCTTTCTTT
NA,TRBV28,TRBJ1-1,NA,CASSSPRENTEAFF,TGTGCCAGCAGCAGCCCCCGGGAGAACACTGAAGCTTTCTTT